This is a list of T cell receptor beta chains from one sample in a study of response to subunit inactivated influenza vaccine. A single record per CDR3 protein comes from TCRdb applying MiXCR to the RT-PCR reads. The sample lists some 500,000 distinct CDR3 sequences; about 15% were seen once. The source material was CD4+ T cells sorted from PBMCs, sampled less than 25 months after vaccination. The receptors stem from a man between 50 and 69 years old who received an inactivated influenza vaccine. Both conserved end residues are part of each CDR3. A D gene is named only where the DNA matches it firmly. Size is stated for part of the rows, as once, few or many counts, or as a class when the clone is expanded.

clone_size,v_call,j_call,d_call,cdr3_aa,cdr3_nt
NA,TRBV12-3/TRBV12-4,TRBJ2-5,NA,CASSLPSGATQYF,TGTGCCAGCAGTTTACCCTCAGGGGCGACCCAGTACTTC
NA,TRBV27,TRBJ2-1,TRBD2,CASSLRGGGRARYNEQFF,TGTGCCAGCAGTTTAAGAGGGGGCGGGAGGGCCCGCTACAATGAGCAGTTCTTC
NA,TRBV6-5,TRBJ2-2,TRBD1,CASSYVPGGYTGELFF,TGTGCCAGCAGTTACGTCCCAGGGGGCTATACCGGGGAGCTGTTTTTT
few,TRBV28,TRBJ2-7,NA,CASSWGAEQYF,TGTGCCAGCAGTTGGGGTGCCGAGCAGTACTTC
few,TRBV10-3,TRBJ2-6,TRBD1,CAISNGTGVSGANVLTF,TGTGCCATCAGCAACGGGACAGGGGTGTCTGGGGCCAACGTCCTGACTTTC
NA,TRBV20-1,TRBJ1-4,TRBD1,CSAERTGAEKLFF,TGCAGTGCCGAGAGGACAGGGGCCGAAAAACTGTTTTTT
NA,TRBV7-2,TRBJ2-1,TRBD2,CASSSGGVHFNEQFF,TGTGCCAGCAGCTCCGGGGGGGTCCATTTCAATGAGCAGTTCTTC
NA,TRBV29-1,TRBJ1-3,NA,CSVEDQGNTIYF,TGCAGCGTTGAAGATCAGGGAAACACCATATATTTT
NA,TRBV7-9,TRBJ2-7,TRBD1,CASSRPGGRSYEQYF,TGTGCCAGCAGCAGGCCAGGGGGCAGATCCTACGAGCAGTACTTC
NA,TRBV14,TRBJ2-5,TRBD2,CASSPSGRIQYF,TGTGCCAGCAGTCCTAGCGGGAGGATCCAGTACTTC
NA,TRBV6-2/TRBV6-3,TRBJ2-2,NA,CASSYGTIGELFF,TGTGCCAGCAGTTACGGGACAATAGGGGAGCTGTTTTTT
few,TRBV5-1,TRBJ2-7,NA,CASSLSTTYEQYF,TGCGCCAGCAGCTTGTCTACTACCTACGAGCAGTACTTC
NA,TRBV29-1,TRBJ1-2,TRBD1,CSGTGVEGYTF,TGCAGCGGTACAGGGGTGGAGGGCTACACCTTC
NA,TRBV18,TRBJ1-1,NA,CASSPSAQRDTEAFF,TGTGCCAGCTCACCCTCGGCGCAGAGGGACACTGAAGCTTTCTTT
few,TRBV15,TRBJ1-2,TRBD1,CATSSDRGYGYGYTF,TGTGCCACCAGCAGTGACAGGGGATATGGCTATGGCTACACCTTC
few,TRBV5-1,TRBJ1-6,NA,CASSIGAANNSPLHF,TGCGCCAGCAGCATTGGGGCAGCAAATAATTCACCCCTCCACTTT
NA,TRBV7-2,TRBJ2-7,NA,CASSLRQNAYEQYF,TGTGCCAGCAGCTTAAGACAGAACGCCTACGAGCAGTACTTC
few,TRBV29-1,TRBJ2-1,NA,CSVRLTIRYDNEQFF,TGCAGCGTTAGGTTGACCATCAGATACGACAATGAGCAGTTCTTC
NA,TRBV9,TRBJ2-1,NA,CASSVDLSTLYNEQFF,TGTGCCAGCAGCGTGGACCTATCAACCCTCTACAATGAGCAGTTCTTC
few,TRBV5-1,TRBJ2-3,TRBD2,CASSTAGGSTDTQYF,TGCGCCAGCAGCACCGCCGGGGGGAGCACAGATACGCAGTATTTT
few,TRBV4-2,TRBJ2-3,NA,CASSPISSTDTQYF,TGTGCCAGCAGCCCGATCTCCAGCACAGATACGCAGTATTTT
NA,TRBV21-1,TRBJ2-6,NA,CASSNLRSGANVLTF,TGTGCCAGCAGCAATTTAAGGTCTGGGGCCAACGTCCTGACTTTC
NA,TRBV15,TRBJ1-4,NA,CATSRDPGEKLFF,TGTGCCACCAGCAGAGACCCCGGAGAAAAACTGTTTTTT
NA,TRBV5-1,TRBJ2-7,NA,CASSLSLAGEQYF,TGCGCCAGCAGCTTGTCACTAGCAGGCGAGCAGTACTTC
few,TRBV12-3/TRBV12-4,TRBJ1-2,TRBD1,CASSIGQGLDYGYTF,TGTGCCAGCAGCATCGGACAGGGCTTAGACTATGGCTACACCTTC
many,TRBV2,TRBJ1-1,NA,CASSELVSVSTEAFF,TGTGCCAGCAGTGAATTGGTATCAGTATCTACTGAAGCTTTCTTT
NA,TRBV10-3,TRBJ2-2,NA,CAITTGQGNTGELFF,TGTGCCATCACGACTGGGCAGGGCAACACCGGGGAGCTGTTTTTT
few,TRBV5-1,TRBJ2-5,TRBD2,CASSFGSGRKETQYF,TGCGCCAGCAGCTTCGGGAGCGGGAGAAAAGAGACCCAGTACTTC
few,TRBV7-2,TRBJ2-3,NA,CASNQGGADTQYF,TGTGCCAGCAATCAGGGTGGTGCAGATACGCAGTATTTT
NA,TRBV7-2,TRBJ2-5,NA,CASSGGVGETQYF,TGTGCCAGCTCAGGAGGGGTAGGAGAGACCCAGTACTTC
NA,TRBV29-1,TRBJ1-3,NA,CSVEKAGNTIYF,TGCAGCGTTGAGAAGGCTGGAAACACCATATATTTT
NA,TRBV20-1,TRBJ1-1,NA,CSASEFGGNTEAFF,TGCAGTGCTAGTGAATTTGGCGGGAACACTGAAGCTTTCTTT
NA,TRBV10-3,TRBJ2-3,NA,CAIKSGGLFTDTQYF,TGTGCCATCAAATCCGGGGGACTCTTCACAGATACGCAGTATTTT
few,TRBV7-2,TRBJ1-2,NA,CASSKEEGYGYTF,TGTGCCAGCAGCAAAGAAGAGGGCTATGGCTACACCTTC
many,TRBV3-1,TRBJ2-2,NA,CASSRGNTGELFF,TGTGCCAGCTCGAGGGGGAACACCGGGGAGCTGTTTTTT
NA,TRBV10-3,TRBJ2-7,TRBD2,CAIKSGTSGSEQYF,TGTGCCATCAAATCCGGGACTAGCGGGAGCGAGCAGTACTTC
few,TRBV20-1,TRBJ2-5,TRBD1,CSARRTGTEETQYF,TGCAGTGCCAGAAGGACAGGGACTGAGGAGACCCAGTACTTC
NA,TRBV4-2,TRBJ2-3,NA,CASSPGGVALSTDTQYF,TGTGCCAGCAGCCCGGGCGGGGTAGCGCTAAGCACAGATACGCAGTATTTT
few,TRBV5-5,TRBJ2-5,TRBD1,CASSFTGEETQYF,TGTGCCAGCAGCTTCACAGGGGAAGAGACCCAGTACTTC
NA,TRBV9,TRBJ2-3,NA,CASSVAGYTDTQYF,TGTGCCAGCAGCGTAGCGGGGTACACAGATACGCAGTATTTT
few,TRBV29-1,TRBJ2-2,NA,CSYGAGELFF,TGCAGCTATGGAGCCGGGGAGCTGTTTTTT
few,TRBV4-3,TRBJ2-1,NA,CASSQSIFREYEQFF,TGCGCCAGCAGCCAAAGTATATTCCGGGAATATGAGCAGTTCTTC
few,TRBV5-1,TRBJ2-1,TRBD1,CASSTFLTGEEQFF,TGCGCCAGCAGCACCTTCCTTACAGGGGAGGAGCAGTTCTTC
NA,TRBV10-3,TRBJ2-1,NA,CAISARGDEQFF,TGTGCCATCAGTGCCAGGGGCGATGAGCAGTTCTTC
NA,TRBV5-6,TRBJ2-6,NA,CASSLLVRSGANVLTF,TGTGCCAGCAGCCTCCTCGTGCGCTCTGGGGCCAACGTCCTGACTTTC
NA,TRBV5-1,TRBJ1-2,NA,CASRSVRGVVTRANYGYTF,TGCGCCAGCAGATCAGTCAGGGGTGTTGTGACCCGAGCTAACTATGGCTACACCTTC
NA,TRBV3-1,TRBJ2-5,NA,CASSPSSVETQYF,TGTGCCAGCAGCCCCAGCAGCGTAGAGACCCAGTACTTC
NA,TRBV2,TRBJ2-7,NA,CASSWKRDEQYF,TGTGCCAGCAGTTGGAAACGTGACGAGCAGTACTTC
NA,TRBV10-1,TRBJ2-5,NA,CASRPRGSWVQYF,TGCGCCAGCAGGCCCCGGGGAAGCTGGGTCCAGTACTTC
NA,TRBV2,TRBJ1-1,NA,CASSESRDTEAFF,TGTGCCAGCAGTGAATCCCGGGATACTGAAGCTTTCTTT
few,TRBV5-6,TRBJ2-5,TRBD1,CASSSTGGETQYF,TGTGCCAGCAGCTCAACAGGGGGGGAGACCCAGTACTTC
few,TRBV29-1,TRBJ2-1,NA,CSVGHSGVSGQFF,TGCAGCGTTGGGCATTCGGGCGTTTCGGGGCAGTTCTTC
few,TRBV29-1,TRBJ1-3,TRBD1,CSVEILDRSSGNTIYF,TGCAGCGTTGAAATTCTGGACAGGAGCTCTGGAAACACCATATATTTT
few,TRBV18,TRBJ1-1,TRBD1,CASSRGQETEAFF,TGTGCCAGCTCACGGGGACAGGAAACTGAAGCTTTCTTT
many,TRBV28,TRBJ2-1,NA,CATGTHVPEQFF,TGTGCCACCGGGACCCACGTCCCTGAGCAGTTCTTC
NA,TRBV11-2,TRBJ2-1,TRBD2,CASRAGVEQFF,TGTGCCAGCAGGGCGGGGGTCGAGCAGTTCTTC
many,TRBV10-3,TRBJ2-4,TRBD1,CAISRGQGLAKNIQYF,TGTGCCATCAGCCGCGGACAGGGTTTAGCCAAAAACATTCAGTACTTC
few,TRBV7-2,TRBJ2-2,TRBD1,CASSDPGQGAGELFF,TGTGCCAGCAGCGATCCGGGACAGGGTGCCGGGGAGCTGTTTTTT
many,TRBV18,TRBJ2-3,NA,CASSPVGNTQYF,TGTGCCAGCTCACCAGTGGGGAATACGCAGTATTTT